This T cell receptor (beta chain) stems from a study of neoadjuvant anti-PD-1 for oral cavity cancer. Study-level background: Around day 43, patients without progression received a fourth nivolumab dose before surgery.

This clone was recorded a few times. Time point: after neoadjuvant nivolumab, at surgical resection. These newly diagnosed stage II-IVA oral cavity squamous cell carcinoma patients had no prior systemic or radiation treatment. Analysis of PBMCs was direct, with no culture step. CDR1 and CDR2 from the germline V gene are SGHVS and FNYEAQ. The V gene end was trimmed by 4 bases and the J gene end by 0 bases; junction bases not matched to a gene: 8. The CDR3 is 16 residues long. Sequenced by immunoSEQ multiplex PCR; TCRdb stores in-frame clones only, minus some. This repertoire shows 9,500 to 15,000 clones, 70% to 75% found once; its top ten account for 2.5% to 3%.

The gene calls are TRBV7-6 and TRBJ2-7, with 8 bases that match TRBD1. Sequenced material: PBMCs, taken after nivolumab (anti-PD-1) treatment. The TCR comes from a person between 35 and 79 years old with oral cavity squamous cell carcinoma. CDR3 region: CASSSRQGKVSYEQYF. CDR3 in DNA: TGTGCCAGCAGCTCTCGACAGGGGAAGGTCTCCTACGAGCAGTACTTC.